Detailed here is one T cell receptor beta chain. Individuals drawn from 24 US areas were roughly 18 to 100 years old. The source of the sample is a study of blood T cell repertoires in COVID-19. Methods used by the authors: Amplified reference gene primers provided the basis for estimating nucleated cell counts. Repertoires were generated with immunoSEQ multiplex PCR, while TCRdb's copy carries only in-frame clones and drops some. V, J and clone size are taken as reported in that table, and D and trimming were inferred from the DNA itself. The sample contains 250,000 to 350,000 clones, approximately 88% of which appear only once. The CDR3 runs to 11 residues. The germline V and J ends were trimmed by 11 bases and 9 bases, with 14 bases remaining between them. Germline-derived CDR1 and CDR2 are MDHEN and SYDVKM.

The sample taken for sequencing was PBMCs or T cells enriched from blood (not recorded which). The sequence derives from a woman aged 40-49 years who had recovered from COVID-19. The chain recombines TRBV28 with TRBJ1-5; D is ambiguous. This CDR3 reads CASGSLWPQHF. Written as DNA, the CDR3 is TGTGCCTCAGGTTCTCTCTGGCCCCAGCATTTT.